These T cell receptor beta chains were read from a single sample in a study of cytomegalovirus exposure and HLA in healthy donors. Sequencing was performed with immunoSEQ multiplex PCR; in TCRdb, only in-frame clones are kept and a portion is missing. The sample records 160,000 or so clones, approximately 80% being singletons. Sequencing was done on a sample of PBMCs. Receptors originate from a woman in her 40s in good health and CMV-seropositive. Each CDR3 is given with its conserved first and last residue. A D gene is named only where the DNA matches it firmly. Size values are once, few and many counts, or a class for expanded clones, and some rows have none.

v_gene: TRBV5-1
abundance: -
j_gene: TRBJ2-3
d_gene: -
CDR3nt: TGCGCCAGCAGCCCCGGACAAACCACGGTGGGAGATACGCAGTATTTT
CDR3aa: CASSPGQTTVGDTQYF

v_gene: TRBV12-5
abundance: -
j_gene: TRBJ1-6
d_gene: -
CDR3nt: TGTGCTAGTTGGGGGGGGAATTCACCCCTCCACTTT
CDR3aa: CASWGGNSPLHF

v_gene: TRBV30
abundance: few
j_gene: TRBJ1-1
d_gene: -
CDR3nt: TGTGCCTGGACGGGGGAAATGAACACTGAAGCTTTCTTT
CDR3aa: CAWTGEMNTEAFF

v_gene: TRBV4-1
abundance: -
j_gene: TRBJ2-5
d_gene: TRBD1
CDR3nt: TGCGCCAGCAGCCAACCTACAGGGGCAGGGGGCAGGGAGACCCAGTACTTC
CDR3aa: CASSQPTGAGGRETQYF

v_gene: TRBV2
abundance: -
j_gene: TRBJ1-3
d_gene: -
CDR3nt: TGTGCCAGCAAAATAGACAGCCGAAACACCATATATTTT
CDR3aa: CASKIDSRNTIYF

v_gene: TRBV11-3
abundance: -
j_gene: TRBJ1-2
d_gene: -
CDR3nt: TGTGCCAGCAGCCTTAGTAACTACTATGGCTACACCTTC
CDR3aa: CASSLSNYYGYTF

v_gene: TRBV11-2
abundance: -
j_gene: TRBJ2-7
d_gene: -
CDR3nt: TGTGCCAGCAGCTTAGATATCGCGGGTTCGTGGGAGCAGTACTTC
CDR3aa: CASSLDIAGSWEQYF

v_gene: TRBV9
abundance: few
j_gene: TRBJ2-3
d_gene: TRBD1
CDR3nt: TGTGCCAGCAGCGAGGGGGCTAGCAGAAACACAGATACGCAGTATTTT
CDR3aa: CASSEGASRNTDTQYF

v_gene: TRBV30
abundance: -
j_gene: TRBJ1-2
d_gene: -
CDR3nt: TGTGCCTGGAGTGTACAAACAGGGCTTAAGGGCTATGGCTACACCTTC
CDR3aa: CAWSVQTGLKGYGYTF

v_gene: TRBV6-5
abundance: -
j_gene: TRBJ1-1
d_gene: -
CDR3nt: TGTGCCAGCAGTGATAGATGGGAAGCTTTCTTT
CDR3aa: CASSDRWEAFF

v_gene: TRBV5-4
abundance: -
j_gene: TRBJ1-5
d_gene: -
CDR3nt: TGTGCCAGCAGCGACGGGGGTTTTGATCAGCCCCAGCATTTT
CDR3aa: CASSDGGFDQPQHF

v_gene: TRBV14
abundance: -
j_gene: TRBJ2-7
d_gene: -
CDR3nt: TGTGCCAGCAGCCAAGATGTGGCCCACTACGAGCAGTACTTC
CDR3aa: CASSQDVAHYEQYF

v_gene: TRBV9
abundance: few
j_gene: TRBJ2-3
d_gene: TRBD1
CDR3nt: TGTGCCAGCAAGAAATGGGACAGGGGCACAGATACGCAGTATTTT
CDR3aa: CASKKWDRGTDTQYF

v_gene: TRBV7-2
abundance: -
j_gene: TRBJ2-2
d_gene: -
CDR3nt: TGTGCCAGCAGCTTCTCGGGTAACACCGGGGAGCTGTTTTTT
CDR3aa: CASSFSGNTGELFF

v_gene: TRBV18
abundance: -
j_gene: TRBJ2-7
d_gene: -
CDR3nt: TGTGCCAGCTCAACCTCCGGTTCTCACTACGAGCAGTACTTC
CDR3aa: CASSTSGSHYEQYF

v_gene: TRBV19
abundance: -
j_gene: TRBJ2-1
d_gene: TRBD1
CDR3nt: TGTGCCAGTAGTATAGGGACAGGGGGCTGGGAGCAGTTCTTC
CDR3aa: CASSIGTGGWEQFF

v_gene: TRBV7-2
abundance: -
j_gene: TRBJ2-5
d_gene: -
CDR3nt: TGTGCCAGCAAGCCATCGGTTGGCCAAGAGACCCAGTACTTC
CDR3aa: CASKPSVGQETQYF

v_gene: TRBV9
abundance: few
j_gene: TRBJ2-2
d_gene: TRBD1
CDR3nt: TGTGCCAGCAGCTCCCGGGACAGGGGCGCGAACACCGGGGAGCTGTTTTTT
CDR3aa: CASSSRDRGANTGELFF

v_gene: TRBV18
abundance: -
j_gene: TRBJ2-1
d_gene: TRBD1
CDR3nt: TGTGCCAGCTCAATACAGGGGGCTGATGAGCAGTTCTTC
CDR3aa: CASSIQGADEQFF

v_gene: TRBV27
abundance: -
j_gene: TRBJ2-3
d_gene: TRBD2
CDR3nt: TGTGCCAGCAGTTTATCGACCACTAGCGGTGCTAGCACAGATACGCAGTATTTT
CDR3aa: CASSLSTTSGASTDTQYF

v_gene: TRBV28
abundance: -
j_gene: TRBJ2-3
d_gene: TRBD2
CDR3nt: TGTGCCAGCATAGCGGGGGGGCTCACAGATACGCAGTATTTT
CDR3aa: CASIAGGLTDTQYF

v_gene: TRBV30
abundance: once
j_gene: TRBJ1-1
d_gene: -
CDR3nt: TGTGCCTGGAGCCAGGGAGGGAGCACTGAAGCTTTCTTT
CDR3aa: CAWSQGGSTEAFF

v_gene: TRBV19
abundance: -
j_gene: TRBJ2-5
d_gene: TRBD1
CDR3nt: TGTGCCAGTAGCGCGACAGGGGGTACCCAAGAGACCCAGTACTTC
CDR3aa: CASSATGGTQETQYF

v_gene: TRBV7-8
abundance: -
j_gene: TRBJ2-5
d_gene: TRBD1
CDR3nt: TGTGCCAGCAGCTTACTCCAAAGTAGGGGGCAGGCTAATCCTAAAGAGACCCAGTACTTC
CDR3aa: CASSLLQSRGQANPKETQYF

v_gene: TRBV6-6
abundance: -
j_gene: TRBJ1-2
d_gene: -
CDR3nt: TGTGCCAGCAGCCACCTCGGGGACTGCTACACCTTC
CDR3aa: CASSHLGDCYTF

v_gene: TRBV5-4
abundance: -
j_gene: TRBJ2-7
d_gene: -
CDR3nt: TGTGCCAGCAGTTTGGACGGTTACGAGCAGTACTTC
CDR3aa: CASSLDGYEQYF

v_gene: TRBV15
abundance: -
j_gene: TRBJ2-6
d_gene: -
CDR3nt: TGTGCCACCAGCAGAGTGGCCTCTGGGGCCAACGTCCTGACTTTC
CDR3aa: CATSRVASGANVLTF

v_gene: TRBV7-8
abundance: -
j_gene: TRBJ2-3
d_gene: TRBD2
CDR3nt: TGTGCCAGTCGACCTAGCGGGGGACTCACAGATACGCAGTATTTT
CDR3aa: CASRPSGGLTDTQYF

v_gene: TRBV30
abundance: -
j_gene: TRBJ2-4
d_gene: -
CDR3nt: TGTGCCTGGAGTGAACAGGAAAACATTCAGTACTTC
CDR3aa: CAWSEQENIQYF

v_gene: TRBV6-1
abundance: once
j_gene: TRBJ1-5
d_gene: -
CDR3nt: TGTGCCAGCAGTCTACAGTTTCAGCCCCAGCATTTT
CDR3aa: CASSLQFQPQHF

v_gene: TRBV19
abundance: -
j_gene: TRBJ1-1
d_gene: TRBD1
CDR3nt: TGTGCCAGTAGTACTCGGGGGACAGGCCTCTCTGAAGCTTTCTTT
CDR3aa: CASSTRGTGLSEAFF

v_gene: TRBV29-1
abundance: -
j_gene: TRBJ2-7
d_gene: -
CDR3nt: TGCAGCGTTGAAACCTCGCCAGACTACGAGCAGTACTTC
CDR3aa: CSVETSPDYEQYF

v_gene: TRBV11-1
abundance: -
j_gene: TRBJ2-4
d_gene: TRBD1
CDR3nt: TGTGCCAGCAGCTCCCGACAGGGGGAAAACATTCAGTACTTC
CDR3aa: CASSSRQGENIQYF

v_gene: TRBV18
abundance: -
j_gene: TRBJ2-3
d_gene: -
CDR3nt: TGTGCCAGCTCACCGGATTGGGGGGAAGGCACAGATACGCAGTATTTT
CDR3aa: CASSPDWGEGTDTQYF

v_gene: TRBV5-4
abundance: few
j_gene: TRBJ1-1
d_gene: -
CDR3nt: TGTGCCAGCAGCGCCGGGGTGGAGGACACTGAAGCTTTCTTT
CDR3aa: CASSAGVEDTEAFF

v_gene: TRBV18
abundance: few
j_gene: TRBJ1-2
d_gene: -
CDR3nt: TGTGCCAGCTCACCACCGGGCAGCTATGGCTACACCTTC
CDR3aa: CASSPPGSYGYTF

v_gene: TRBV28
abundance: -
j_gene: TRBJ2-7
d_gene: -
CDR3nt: TGTGCCAGCAGTTTATCTTCCTACGAGCAGTACTTC
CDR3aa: CASSLSSYEQYF

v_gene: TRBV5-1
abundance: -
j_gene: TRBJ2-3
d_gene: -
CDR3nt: TGCGCCAGCAGCTTGCCCGGACTGACAGATACGCAGTATTTT
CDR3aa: CASSLPGLTDTQYF

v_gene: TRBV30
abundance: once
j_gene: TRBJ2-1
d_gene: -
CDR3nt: TGTGCCTGGAGTTGGGGGAACAGGGATGAGCAGTTCTTC
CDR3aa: CAWSWGNRDEQFF

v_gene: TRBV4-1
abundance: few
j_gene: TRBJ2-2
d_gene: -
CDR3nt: TGCGCCAGCAGCCAAGACCCCCCCGACTTGATCGGGGAGCTGTTTTTT
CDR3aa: CASSQDPPDLIGELFF

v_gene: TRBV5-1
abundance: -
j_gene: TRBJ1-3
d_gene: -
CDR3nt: TGCGCCAGCAGCGGAGGGTATTTGGGAGGAAACACCATATATTTT
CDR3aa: CASSGGYLGGNTIYF

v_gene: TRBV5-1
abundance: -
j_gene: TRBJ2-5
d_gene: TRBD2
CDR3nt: TGCGCCAGCAGCTTGGCCCTAGCGGGGCCCCAAGAGACCCAGTACTTC
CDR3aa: CASSLALAGPQETQYF